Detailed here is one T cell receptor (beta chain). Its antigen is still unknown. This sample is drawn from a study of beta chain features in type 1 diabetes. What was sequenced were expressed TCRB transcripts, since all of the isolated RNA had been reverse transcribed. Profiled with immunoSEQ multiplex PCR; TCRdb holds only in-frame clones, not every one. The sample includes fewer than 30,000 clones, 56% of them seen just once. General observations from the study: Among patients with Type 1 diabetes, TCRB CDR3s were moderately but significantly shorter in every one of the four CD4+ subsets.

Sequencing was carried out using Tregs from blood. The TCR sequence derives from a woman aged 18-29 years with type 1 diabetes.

The CDR3 bases are TGTGCCAGCAGCTTAAGATCTGGGGCCACAGATACGCAGTATTTT. Translating it yields CASSLRSGATDTQYF. V usage is TRBV7-2 and J usage is TRBJ2-3; D perhaps matches TRBD1 (5 bases). Between the trimmed V and J ends, which lost 2 bases and 2 bases, there was a span of 11 bases. This CDR3 has 15 amino acids. Germline V gene lookup returns CDR1 SGHTA and CDR2 FQGNSA. The variable domain in full, completed from reference TRBV7-2 and TRBJ2-3, reads GAGVSQSPSNKVTEKGKDVELRCDPISGHTALYWYRQSLGQGLEFLIYFQGNSAPDKSGLPSDRFSAERTGGSVSTLTIQRTQQEDSAVYLCASSLRSGATDTQYFGPGTRLTVL.